This T cell receptor (beta chain) is drawn from a study of beta chain features in type 1 diabetes. This clone was found a few times. The CDR3 consists of 15 residues. CDR1 and CDR2 (germline): SGHDN, FVKESK. The junction had 4 bases not matched to a gene; V was cut back by 1 base and J by 5 bases. Sequenced material consisted of expressed TCRB transcripts (all of the isolated RNA was reverse transcribed). Profiling relied on immunoSEQ multiplex PCR, and the TCRdb table lists in-frame clones only, not all of them. This table has about half a million clones, about 10% appearing once. Sequencing was carried out using naive CD4+ T cells from blood. The receptor comes from a woman in her late teens or twenties in good health. The chain uses TRBV14 and TRBJ1-2; TRBD1 agrees at 10 bases. The CDR3 sequence: CASSQVGTGAYGYTF. CDR3 in DNA: TGTGCCAGCAGCCAAGTGGGGACAGGGGCGTATGGCTACACCTTC.